This paragraph reports one TCR beta chain. The antigen is not known. Each CDR3 protein is one row after TCRdb ran MiXCR on the 5' RACE reads. The sample records 620,000 or so distinct CDR3 sequences, 12% being singletons. The length of the CDR3 is 10 residues. Germline CDR1 reads SNHLY; CDR2 reads FYNNEI. Losses at the gene ends were 7 bases for V and 12 bases for J; bases not matched to a gene: 3. The data belong to a study of T cells after yellow fever vaccination. General observations from the study: At 96% for CD4 and 88% for CD8, most primary-vaccination clones showed up again after the booster.

The input for sequencing was PBMCs, taken on the day of the yellow fever booster vaccination. This chain joins TRBV2 and TRBJ2-1; 7 bases agree with TRBD2. This TCR came from a young man who received the YFV17D yellow fever vaccine. Here the CDR3 DNA reads TGTGCCAGCATACCGGGAGGGCAGTTCTTC. This sequence encodes CASIPGGQFF.